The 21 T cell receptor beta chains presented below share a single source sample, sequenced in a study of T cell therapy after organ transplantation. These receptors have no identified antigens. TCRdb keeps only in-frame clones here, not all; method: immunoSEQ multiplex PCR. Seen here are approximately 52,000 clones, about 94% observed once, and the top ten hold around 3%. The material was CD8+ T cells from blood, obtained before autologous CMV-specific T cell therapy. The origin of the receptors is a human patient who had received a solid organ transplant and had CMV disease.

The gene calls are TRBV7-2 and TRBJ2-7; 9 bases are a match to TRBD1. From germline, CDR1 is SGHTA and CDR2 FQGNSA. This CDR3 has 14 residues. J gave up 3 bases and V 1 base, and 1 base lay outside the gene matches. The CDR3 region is CASSLGQGGYEQYF. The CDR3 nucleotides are TGTGCCAGCAGCTTAGGACAGGGGGGCTACGAGCAGTACTTC.

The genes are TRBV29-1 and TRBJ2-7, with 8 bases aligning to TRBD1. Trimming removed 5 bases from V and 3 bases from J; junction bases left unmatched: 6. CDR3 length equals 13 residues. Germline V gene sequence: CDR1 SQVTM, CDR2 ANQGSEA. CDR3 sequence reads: CSVLDREVYEQYF. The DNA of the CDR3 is TGCAGCGTTCTGGACAGGGAAGTCTACGAGCAGTACTTC.

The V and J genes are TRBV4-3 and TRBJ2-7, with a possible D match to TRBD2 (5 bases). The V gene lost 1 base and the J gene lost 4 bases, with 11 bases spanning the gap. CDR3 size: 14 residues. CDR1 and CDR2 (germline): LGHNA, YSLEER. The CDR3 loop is CASSQAGLYYEQYF. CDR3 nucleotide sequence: TGCGCCAGCAGCCAAGCCGGACTCTATTACGAGCAGTACTTC.

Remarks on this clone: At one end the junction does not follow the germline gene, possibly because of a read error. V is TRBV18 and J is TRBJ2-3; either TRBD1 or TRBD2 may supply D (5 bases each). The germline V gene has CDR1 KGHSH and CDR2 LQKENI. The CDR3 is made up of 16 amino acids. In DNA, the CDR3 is TGTGCCAGCTCACCACGTGGGGGTCGGAGCACAGATATGCAGTATTTT. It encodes CASSPRGGRSTDMQYF.

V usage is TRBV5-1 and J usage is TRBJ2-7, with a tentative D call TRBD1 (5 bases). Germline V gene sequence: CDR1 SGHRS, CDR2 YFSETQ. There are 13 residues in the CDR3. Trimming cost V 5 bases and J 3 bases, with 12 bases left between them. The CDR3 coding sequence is TGCGCCAGCAGAGGGGCAGAAGACTACGAGCAGTACTTC. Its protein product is CASRGAEDYEQYF.

The CDR3 reads CAISESGGSNQPQHF. The CDR3 nucleotides are TGTGCCATCAGTGAGTCGGGAGGTAGCAATCAGCCCCAGCATTTT. V is TRBV10-3 and J is TRBJ1-5, with no clear D. V shed 0 bases and J shed 0 bases, with 6 bases lying between them. The CDR3 consists of 15 residues. Germline V gives CDR1 ENHRY, CDR2 SYGVKD.

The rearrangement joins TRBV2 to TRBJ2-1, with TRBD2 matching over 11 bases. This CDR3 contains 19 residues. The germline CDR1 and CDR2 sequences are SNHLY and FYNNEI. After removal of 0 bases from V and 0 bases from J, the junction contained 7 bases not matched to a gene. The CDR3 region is CASSEARATSGISYNEQFF. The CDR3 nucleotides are TGTGCCAGCAGTGAAGCGCGAGCGACTAGCGGGATCTCCTACAATGAGCAGTTCTTC.

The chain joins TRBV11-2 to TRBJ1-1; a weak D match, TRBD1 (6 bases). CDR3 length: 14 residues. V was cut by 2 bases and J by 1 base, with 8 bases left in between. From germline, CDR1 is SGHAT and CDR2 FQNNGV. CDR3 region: CASSLRGPNTEAFF. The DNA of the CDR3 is TGTGCCAGCAGCTTACGGGGGCCGAACACTGAAGCTTTCTTT.

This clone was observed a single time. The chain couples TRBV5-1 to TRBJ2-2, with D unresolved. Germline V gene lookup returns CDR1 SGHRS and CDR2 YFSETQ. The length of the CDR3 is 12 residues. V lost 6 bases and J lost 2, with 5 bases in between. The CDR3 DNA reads TGCGCCAGCAATAGAAACACCGGGGAGCTGTTTTTT. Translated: CASNRNTGELFF.

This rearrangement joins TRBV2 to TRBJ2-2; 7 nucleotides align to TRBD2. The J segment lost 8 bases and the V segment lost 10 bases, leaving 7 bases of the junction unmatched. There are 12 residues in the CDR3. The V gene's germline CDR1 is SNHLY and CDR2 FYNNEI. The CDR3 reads CATRTRGGELFF. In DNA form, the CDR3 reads TGTGCCACTCGGACTAGAGGGGGGGAGCTGTTTTTT.

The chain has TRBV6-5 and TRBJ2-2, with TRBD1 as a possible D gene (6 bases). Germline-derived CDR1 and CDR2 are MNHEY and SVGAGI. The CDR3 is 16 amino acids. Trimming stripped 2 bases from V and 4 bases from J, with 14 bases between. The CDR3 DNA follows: TGTGCCAGCAGTTACCTCGACAGGATTGGCACCGGGGAGCTGTTTTTT. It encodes CASSYLDRIGTGELFF.

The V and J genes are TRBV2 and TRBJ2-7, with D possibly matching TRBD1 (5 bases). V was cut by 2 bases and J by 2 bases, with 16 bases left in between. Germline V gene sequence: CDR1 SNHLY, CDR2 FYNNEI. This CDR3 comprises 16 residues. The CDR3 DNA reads TGTGCCAGCAGTGAATGGGGCGTCACCGCCACCTACGAGCAGTACTTC. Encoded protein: CASSEWGVTATYEQYF.

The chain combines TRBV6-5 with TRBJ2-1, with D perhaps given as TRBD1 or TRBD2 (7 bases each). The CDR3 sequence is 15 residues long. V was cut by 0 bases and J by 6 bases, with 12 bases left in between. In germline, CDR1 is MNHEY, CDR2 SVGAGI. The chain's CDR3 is CASSYSQGGGNEQFF. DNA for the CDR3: TGTGCCAGCAGTTACTCGCAGGGGGGGGGCAATGAGCAGTTCTTC.

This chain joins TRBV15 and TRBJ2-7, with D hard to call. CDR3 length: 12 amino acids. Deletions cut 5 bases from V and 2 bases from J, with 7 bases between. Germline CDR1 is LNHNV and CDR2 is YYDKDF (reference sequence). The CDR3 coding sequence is TGTGCCACCAGCCAAGGGACCTACGAGCAGTACTTC. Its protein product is CATSQGTYEQYF.

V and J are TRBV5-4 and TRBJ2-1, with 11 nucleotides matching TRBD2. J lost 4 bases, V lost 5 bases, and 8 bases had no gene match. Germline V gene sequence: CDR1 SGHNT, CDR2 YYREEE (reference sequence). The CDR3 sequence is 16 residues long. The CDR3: CASRGTSGGIYNEQFF. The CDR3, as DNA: TGTGCCAGCAGGGGGACTAGCGGAGGTATATACAATGAGCAGTTCTTC.

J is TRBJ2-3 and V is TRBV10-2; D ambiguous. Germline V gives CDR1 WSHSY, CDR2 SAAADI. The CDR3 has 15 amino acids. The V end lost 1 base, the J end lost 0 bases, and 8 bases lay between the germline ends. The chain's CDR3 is CASSEFTISTDTQYF. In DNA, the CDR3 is TGCGCCAGCAGTGAGTTCACTATTAGCACAGATACGCAGTATTTT.

This CDR3 is CASSLETGPYGYTF. The CDR3 DNA reads as TGTGCCAGCAGCTTGGAGACAGGGCCCTATGGCTACACCTTC. This chain uses TRBV5-4 with TRBJ1-2; 7 bases are shared with TRBD1. Germline V gives CDR1 SGHNT, CDR2 YYREEE (reference sequence). The CDR3 has 14 residues. Trimming cost V 0 bases and J 4 bases; bases outside gene matches: 3. Supplemented by reference TRBV5-4 and TRBJ1-2, the full variable domain reads ETGVTQSPTHLIKTRGQQVTLRCSSQSGHNTVSWYQQALGQGPQFIFQYYREEENGRGNFPPRFSGLQFPNYSSELNVNALELDDSALYLCASSLETGPYGYTFGSGTRLTVV.

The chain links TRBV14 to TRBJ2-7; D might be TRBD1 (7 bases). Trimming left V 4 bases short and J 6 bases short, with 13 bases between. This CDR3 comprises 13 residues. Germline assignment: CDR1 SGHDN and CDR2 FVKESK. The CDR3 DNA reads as TGTGCCAGCAGCCCCTGGCAGGGGGGCGAGCAGTACTTC. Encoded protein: CASSPWQGGEQYF.

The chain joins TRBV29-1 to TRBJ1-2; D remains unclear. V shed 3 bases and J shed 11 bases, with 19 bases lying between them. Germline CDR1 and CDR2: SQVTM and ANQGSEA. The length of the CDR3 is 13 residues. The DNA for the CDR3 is TGCAGCGTTGATGATCCACGTTCGGAGGCTTACACCTTC. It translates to CSVDDPRSEAYTF.

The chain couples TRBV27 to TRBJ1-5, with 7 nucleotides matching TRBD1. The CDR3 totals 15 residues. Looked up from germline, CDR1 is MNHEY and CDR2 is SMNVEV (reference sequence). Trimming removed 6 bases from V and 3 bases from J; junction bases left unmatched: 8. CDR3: CASSPGQVNNQPQHF. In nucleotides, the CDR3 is TGTGCCAGCAGCCCTGGACAGGTTAACAATCAGCCCCAGCATTTT.

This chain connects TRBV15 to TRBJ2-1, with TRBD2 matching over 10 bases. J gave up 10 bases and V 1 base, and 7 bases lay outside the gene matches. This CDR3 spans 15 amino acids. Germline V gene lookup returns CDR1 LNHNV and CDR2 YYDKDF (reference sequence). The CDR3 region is CATSRGPGTSDEQFF. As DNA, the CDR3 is TGTGCCACCAGCAGAGGACCGGGGACTAGCGACGAGCAGTTCTTC.